The 3 T cell receptor beta chains in this list originate from one sample, sequenced in a study of cytomegalovirus exposure and HLA in healthy donors. Primers included in the PCR were 60 Vbeta and 13 Jbeta primers. Sequencing used immunoSEQ multiplex PCR; TCRdb keeps in-frame clones, though not all of them. The repertoire has some 200,000 clones, 75% to 90% of them found once; the top ten carry approximately 2.4%. Material: PBMCs. These receptors were taken from a woman aged 45-60 years in good health and CMV-seropositive.

This clone appeared a few times. The chain carries TRBV7-6 and TRBJ2-7, with D perhaps TRBD1 (6 bases). Germline V gene sequence: CDR1 SGHVS, CDR2 FNYEAQ. Trimming removed 5 bases at V and 3 bases at J, with 17 bases between. CDR3 length: 15 residues. The CDR3 nucleotides read TGTGCCAGCAGCCAAGGGGGAGACCGTCGCTACGAGCAGTACTTC. This codes for CASSQGGDRRYEQYF.

The genes are TRBV19 and TRBJ2-1; D remains unclear. The CDR3 has 16 amino acids. The ends were cut back, 5 bases at V and 3 bases at J, with 17 bases in the middle. CDR1 LNHDA and CDR2 SQIVND come from the germline V gene (reference sequence). The CDR3 DNA follows: TGTGCCAGTAGTCCCTCCGGTCTAAACCTCTACAATGAGCAGTTCTTC. Residues: CASSPSGLNLYNEQFF.

The gene calls are TRBV6-6 and TRBJ1-2, with D tentatively TRBD1 (5 bases). The CDR3 has 15 amino acids. V dropped 3 bases and J dropped 3 bases, with 14 bases sitting between them. The germline V gene encodes CDR1 MNHNY and CDR2 SVGAGI (reference sequence). DNA for the CDR3: TGTGCCAGCAGTTATAGGGCAGGGTATGACTATGGCTACACCTTC. Amino acids: CASSYRAGYDYGYTF.